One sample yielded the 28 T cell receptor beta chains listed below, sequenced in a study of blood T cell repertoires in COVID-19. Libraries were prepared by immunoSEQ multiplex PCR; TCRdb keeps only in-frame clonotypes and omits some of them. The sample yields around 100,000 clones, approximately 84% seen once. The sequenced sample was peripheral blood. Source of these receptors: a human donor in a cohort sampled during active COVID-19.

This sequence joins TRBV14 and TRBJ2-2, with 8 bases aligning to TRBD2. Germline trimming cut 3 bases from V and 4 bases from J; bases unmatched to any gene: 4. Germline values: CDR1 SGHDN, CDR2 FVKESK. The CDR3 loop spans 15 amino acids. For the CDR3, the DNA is TGTGCCAGCAGCCAGCGGGGGGCGAGCACCGGGGAGCTGTTTTTT. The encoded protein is CASSQRGASTGELFF.

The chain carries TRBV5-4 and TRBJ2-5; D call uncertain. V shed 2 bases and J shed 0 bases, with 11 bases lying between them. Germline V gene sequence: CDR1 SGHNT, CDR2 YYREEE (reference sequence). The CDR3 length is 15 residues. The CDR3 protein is CASSLGTVHQETQYF. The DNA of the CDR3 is TGTGCCAGCAGCTTAGGAACAGTACACCAAGAGACCCAGTACTTC.

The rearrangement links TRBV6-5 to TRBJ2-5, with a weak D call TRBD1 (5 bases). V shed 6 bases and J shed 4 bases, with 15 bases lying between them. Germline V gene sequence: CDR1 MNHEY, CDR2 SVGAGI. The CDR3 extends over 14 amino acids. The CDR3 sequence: CASRSQGSIETQYF. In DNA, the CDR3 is TGTGCCAGCAGAAGCCAGGGTAGTATAGAGACCCAGTACTTC.

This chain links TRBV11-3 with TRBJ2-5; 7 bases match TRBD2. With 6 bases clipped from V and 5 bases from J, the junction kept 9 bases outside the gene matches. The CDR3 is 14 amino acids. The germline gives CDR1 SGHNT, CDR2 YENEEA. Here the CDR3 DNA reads TGTGCCAGCAGACTGGGGGGGGACCGGGAGACCCAGTACTTC. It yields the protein CASRLGGDRETQYF.

In DNA, the CDR3 is TGTGCCAGCAGCTTAGGCGGGGGGACCTTTTACAATGAGCAGTTCTTC. It is translated as CASSLGGGTFYNEQFF. This sequence joins TRBV13 and TRBJ2-1, with 7 bases matching TRBD2. Germline V gene lookup returns CDR1 PRHDT and CDR2 FYEKMQ (reference sequence). The CDR3 runs to 16 residues. With 0 bases clipped from V and 4 bases from J, the junction kept 6 bases outside the gene matches.

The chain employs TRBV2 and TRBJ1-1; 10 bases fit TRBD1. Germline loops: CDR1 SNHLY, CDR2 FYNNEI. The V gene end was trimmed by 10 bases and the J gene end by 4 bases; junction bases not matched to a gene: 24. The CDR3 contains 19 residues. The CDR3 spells CATYLAVGVGQGSLTEAFF. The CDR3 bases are TGTGCCACCTACCTCGCAGTGGGGGTGGGACAGGGGTCCCTCACTGAAGCTTTCTTT.

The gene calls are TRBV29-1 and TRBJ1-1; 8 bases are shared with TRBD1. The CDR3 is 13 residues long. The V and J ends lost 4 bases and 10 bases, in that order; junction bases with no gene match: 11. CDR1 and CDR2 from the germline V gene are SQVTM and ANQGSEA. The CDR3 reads CSVGGGQAGGAFF. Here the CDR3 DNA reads TGCAGCGTTGGAGGGGGACAGGCCGGCGGAGCTTTCTTT.

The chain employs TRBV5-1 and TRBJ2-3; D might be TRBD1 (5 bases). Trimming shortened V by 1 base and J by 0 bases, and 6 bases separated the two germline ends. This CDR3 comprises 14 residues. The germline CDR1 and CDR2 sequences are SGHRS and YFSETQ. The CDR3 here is CASSLRQSTDTQYF. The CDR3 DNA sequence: TGCGCCAGCAGCTTGAGACAGAGCACAGATACGCAGTATTTT.

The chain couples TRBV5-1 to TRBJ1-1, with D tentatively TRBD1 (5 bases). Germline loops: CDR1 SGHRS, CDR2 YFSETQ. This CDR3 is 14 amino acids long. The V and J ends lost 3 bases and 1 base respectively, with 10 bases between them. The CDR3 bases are TGCGCCAGCAGCTCCCGACAGCCGAACACTGAAGCTTTCTTT. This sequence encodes CASSSRQPNTEAFF. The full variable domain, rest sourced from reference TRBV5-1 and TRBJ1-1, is KAGVTQTPRYLIKTRGQQVTLSCSPISGHRSVSWYQQTPGQGLQFLFEYFSETQRNKGNFPGRFSGRQFSNSRSEMNVSTLELGDSALYLCASSSRQPNTEAFFGQGTRLTVV.

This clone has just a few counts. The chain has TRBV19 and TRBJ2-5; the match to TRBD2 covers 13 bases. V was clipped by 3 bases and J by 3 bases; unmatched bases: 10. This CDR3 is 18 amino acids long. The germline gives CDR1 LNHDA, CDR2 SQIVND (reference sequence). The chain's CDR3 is CASSMDAPGTSGEETQYF. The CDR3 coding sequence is TGTGCCAGTAGTATGGACGCCCCCGGGACTAGCGGGGAAGAGACCCAGTACTTC.

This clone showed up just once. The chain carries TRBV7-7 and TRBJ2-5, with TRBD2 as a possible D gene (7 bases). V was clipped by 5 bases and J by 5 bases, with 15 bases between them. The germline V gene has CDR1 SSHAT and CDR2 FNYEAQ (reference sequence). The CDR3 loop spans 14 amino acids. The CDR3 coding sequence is TGTGCCAGCAGCCCTGGTAGGGGGGGTGAGACCCAGTACTTC. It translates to CASSPGRGGETQYF. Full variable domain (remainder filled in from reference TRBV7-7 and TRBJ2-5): GAGVSQSPRYKVTKRGQDVTLRCDPISSHATLYWYQQALGQGPEFLTYFNYEAQPDKSGLPSDRFSAERPEGSISTLTIQRTEQRDSAMYRCASSPGRGGETQYFGPGTRLLVL.

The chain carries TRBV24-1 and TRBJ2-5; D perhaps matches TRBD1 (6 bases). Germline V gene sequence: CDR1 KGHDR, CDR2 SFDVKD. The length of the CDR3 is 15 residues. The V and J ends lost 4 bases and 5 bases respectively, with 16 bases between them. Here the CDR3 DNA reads TGTGCCACCAGTGACCGTACAGGGCTGTTGGAGACCCAGTACTTC. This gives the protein CATSDRTGLLETQYF.

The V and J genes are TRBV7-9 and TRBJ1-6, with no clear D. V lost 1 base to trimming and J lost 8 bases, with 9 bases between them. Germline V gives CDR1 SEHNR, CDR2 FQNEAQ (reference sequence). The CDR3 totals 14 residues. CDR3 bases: TGTGCCAGCAGCTTAGTTGCAGGCGATTCACCCCTCCACTTT. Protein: CASSLVAGDSPLHF.

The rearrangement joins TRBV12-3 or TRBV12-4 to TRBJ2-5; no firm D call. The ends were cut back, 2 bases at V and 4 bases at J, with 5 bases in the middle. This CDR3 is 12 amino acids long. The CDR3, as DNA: TGTGCCAGCAGTTTACTAGGAGAGACCCAGTACTTC. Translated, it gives CASSLLGETQYF.

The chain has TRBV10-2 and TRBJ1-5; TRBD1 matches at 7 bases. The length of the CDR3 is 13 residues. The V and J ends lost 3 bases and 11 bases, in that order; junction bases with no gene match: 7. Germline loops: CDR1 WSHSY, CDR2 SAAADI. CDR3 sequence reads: CASSEQGFGTQHF. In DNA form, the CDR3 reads TGCGCCAGCAGTGAACAGGGGTTCGGGACCCAGCATTTT.

The CDR3 DNA follows: TGTGCCACTAGGGGAACAGGACGATCTCAGTTAAACTCCTACGAGCAGTACTTC. Its translation is CATRGTGRSQLNSYEQYF. The V call is TRBV19, the J call TRBJ2-7, with D possibly matching TRBD1 (5 bases). Germline-derived CDR1 and CDR2 are LNHDA and SQIVND (reference sequence). This CDR3 spans 18 amino acids. The ends were cut back, 10 bases at V and 0 bases at J, with 28 bases in the middle.

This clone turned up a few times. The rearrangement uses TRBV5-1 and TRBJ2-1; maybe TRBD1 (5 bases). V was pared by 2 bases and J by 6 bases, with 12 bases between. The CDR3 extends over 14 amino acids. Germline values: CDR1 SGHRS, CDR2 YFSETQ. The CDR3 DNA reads TGCGCCAGCAGCTTACAGGAGTTTTTCAATGAGCAGTTCTTC. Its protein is CASSLQEFFNEQFF.

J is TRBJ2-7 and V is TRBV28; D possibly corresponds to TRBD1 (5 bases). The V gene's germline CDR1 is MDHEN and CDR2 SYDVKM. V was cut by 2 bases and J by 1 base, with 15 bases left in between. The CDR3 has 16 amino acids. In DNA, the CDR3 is TGTGCCAGCAGTTTAGTTGACAGTCTGGGTTCCTACGAGCAGTACTTC. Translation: CASSLVDSLGSYEQYF.

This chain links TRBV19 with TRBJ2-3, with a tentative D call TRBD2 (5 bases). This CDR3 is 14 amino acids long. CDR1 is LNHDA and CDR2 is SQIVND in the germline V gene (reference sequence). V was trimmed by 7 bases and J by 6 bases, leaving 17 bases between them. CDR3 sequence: CASKGLENADTQYF. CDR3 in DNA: TGTGCCAGTAAAGGACTGGAAAATGCGGATACGCAGTATTTT.

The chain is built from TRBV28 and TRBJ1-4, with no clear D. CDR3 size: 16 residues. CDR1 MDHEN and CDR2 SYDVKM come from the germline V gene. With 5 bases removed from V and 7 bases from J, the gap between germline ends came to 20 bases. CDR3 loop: CASSLRIGIRGEKLFF. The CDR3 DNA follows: TGTGCCAGCAGTCTTAGGATCGGGATTCGAGGTGAAAAACTGTTTTTT.

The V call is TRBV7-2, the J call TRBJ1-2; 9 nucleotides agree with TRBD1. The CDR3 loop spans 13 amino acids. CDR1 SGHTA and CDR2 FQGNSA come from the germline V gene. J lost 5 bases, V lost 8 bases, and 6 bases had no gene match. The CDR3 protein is CASGPTGGYGYTF. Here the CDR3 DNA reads TGTGCCAGCGGTCCGACAGGGGGGTATGGCTACACCTTC. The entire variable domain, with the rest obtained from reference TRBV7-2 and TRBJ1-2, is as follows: GAGVSQSPSNKVTEKGKDVELRCDPISGHTALYWYRQSLGQGLEFLIYFQGNSAPDKSGLPSDRFSAERTGGSVSTLTIQRTQQEDSAVYLCASGPTGGYGYTFGSGTRLTVV.

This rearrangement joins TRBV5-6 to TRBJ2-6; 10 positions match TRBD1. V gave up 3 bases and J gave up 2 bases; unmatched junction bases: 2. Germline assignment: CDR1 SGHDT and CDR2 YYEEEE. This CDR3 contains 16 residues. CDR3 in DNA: TGTGCCAGCAGCTCGACAGGGGGCGCTGGGGCCAACGTCCTGACTTTC. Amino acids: CASSSTGGAGANVLTF.

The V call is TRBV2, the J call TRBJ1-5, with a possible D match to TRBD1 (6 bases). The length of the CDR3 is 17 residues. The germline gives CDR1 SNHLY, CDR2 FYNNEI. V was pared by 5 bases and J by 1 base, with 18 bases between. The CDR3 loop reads CASSTRGGARSNQPQHF. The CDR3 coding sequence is TGTGCCAGCAGTACCCGGGGGGGGGCGAGGAGCAATCAGCCCCAGCATTTT.

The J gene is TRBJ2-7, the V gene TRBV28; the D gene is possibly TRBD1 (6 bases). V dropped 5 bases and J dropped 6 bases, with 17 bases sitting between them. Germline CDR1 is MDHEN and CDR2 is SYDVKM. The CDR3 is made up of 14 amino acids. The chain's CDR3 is CASSLDRRSFEQYF. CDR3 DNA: TGTGCCAGCAGTCTCGACAGGCGGAGTTTCGAGCAGTACTTC. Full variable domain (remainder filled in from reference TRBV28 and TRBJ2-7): DVKVTQSSRYLVKRTGEKVFLECVQDMDHENMFWYRQDPGLGLRLIYFSYDVKMKEKGDIPEGYSVSREKKERFSLILESASTNQTSMYLCASSLDRRSFEQYFGPGTRLTVT.

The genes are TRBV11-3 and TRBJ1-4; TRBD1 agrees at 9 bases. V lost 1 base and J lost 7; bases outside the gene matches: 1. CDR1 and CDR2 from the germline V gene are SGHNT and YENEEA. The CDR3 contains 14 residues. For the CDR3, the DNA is TGTGCCAGCAGCTTAGGACAGGGGGTTGAAAAACTGTTTTTT. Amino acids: CASSLGQGVEKLFF.

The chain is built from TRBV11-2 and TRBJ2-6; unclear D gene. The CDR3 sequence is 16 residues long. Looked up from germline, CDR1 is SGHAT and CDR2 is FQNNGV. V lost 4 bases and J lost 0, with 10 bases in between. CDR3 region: CASSSPYYSGANVLTF. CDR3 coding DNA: TGTGCCAGCAGCTCGCCTTACTACTCTGGGGCCAACGTCCTGACTTTC.

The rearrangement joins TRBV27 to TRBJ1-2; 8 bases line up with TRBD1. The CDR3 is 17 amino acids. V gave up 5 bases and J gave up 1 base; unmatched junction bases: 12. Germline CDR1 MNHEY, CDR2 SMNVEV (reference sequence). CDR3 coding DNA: TGTGCCAGCAGTCCATTGGCAGGGGGCGAGATTAACTATGGCTACACCTTC. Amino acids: CASSPLAGGEINYGYTF.

This CDR3 reads CASLRGGSTDTQYF. CDR3 DNA: TGCGCCAGCCTCCGGGGGGGGAGCACAGATACGCAGTATTTT. The chain employs TRBV5-1 and TRBJ2-3; 8 positions agree with TRBD2. The CDR3 is 14 amino acids. Germline-derived CDR1 and CDR2 are SGHRS and YFSETQ. J was trimmed by 0 bases and V by 7 bases; bases with no gene match: 4.